These 15 T cell receptor beta chains share one sample of origin, sequenced in a study of blood T cell repertoires in COVID-19. Profiled with immunoSEQ multiplex PCR; TCRdb holds only in-frame clones, not every one. This table holds 100,000 to 150,000 clones, 70% to 75% found once. The source material was peripheral blood. The receptors were gathered from a man aged 55 to 70 with acute or convalescent COVID-19.

The chain combines TRBV24-1 with TRBJ1-5; a possible D gene is TRBD1 (5 bases). The germline V and J ends were trimmed by 5 bases and 4 bases, with 20 bases remaining between them. CDR3 size: 17 residues. Germline V gives CDR1 KGHDR, CDR2 SFDVKD. As DNA, the CDR3 is TGTGCCACCAGTGGCTTTTCCTCGGGGGAGTCAAATCAGCCCCAGCATTTT. Translating it yields CATSGFSSGESNQPQHF.

CDR3 protein: CASSSSPGQGEAGEAFF. CDR3 nucleotides: TGTGCCAGTAGTTCAAGCCCGGGACAGGGGGAAGCCGGTGAAGCTTTCTTT. The chain combines TRBV19 with TRBJ1-1, with TRBD1 matching 11 bases. Germline assignment: CDR1 LNHDA and CDR2 SQIVND (reference sequence). The V segment lost 5 bases and the J segment 7 bases; nucleotides outside the gene matches: 15. The CDR3 covers 17 residues.

The chain is built from TRBV6-5 and TRBJ1-1; perhaps TRBD1 as D (6 bases). This CDR3 comprises 12 residues. V lost 8 bases, J lost 4 bases, and 11 bases lay in between. Germline-derived CDR1 and CDR2 are MNHEY and SVGAGI. CDR3 nucleotide sequence: TGTGCCAGCGGAAAAGGGGGCACTGAAGCTTTCTTT. The encoded protein is CASGKGGTEAFF.

The table lists this clone with a few counts. The V gene is TRBV3-1 (or the pseudogene TRBV3-2), the J gene TRBJ1-5, with TRBD1 identical over 7 bases. This CDR3 contains 16 residues. V lost 2 bases, J lost 4 bases, and 8 bases stayed unmatched. Looked up from germline, CDR1 is LGHDT and CDR2 is YNNKEL (reference sequence). The CDR3 here is CASSQSTTGKNQPQHF. The CDR3 DNA sequence: TGTGCCAGCAGCCAATCCACGACAGGGAAGAATCAGCCCCAGCATTTT.

V usage is TRBV19 and J usage is TRBJ1-2, with no clear D. Trimming shortened V by 3 bases and J by 5 bases, and 16 bases separated the two germline ends. CDR3 size: 15 residues. Germline-derived CDR1 and CDR2 are LNHDA and SQIVND (reference sequence). The CDR3 here is CASSISPGPQYGYTF. The CDR3 DNA is TGTGCCAGTAGTATTTCCCCAGGCCCTCAGTATGGCTACACCTTC. The whole variable domain, filled in from reference TRBV19 and TRBJ1-2, reads DGGITQSPKYLFRKEGQNVTLSCEQNLNHDAMYWYRQDPGQGLRLIYYSQIVNDFQKGDIAEGYSVSREKKESFPLTVTSAQKNPTAFYLCASSISPGPQYGYTFGSGTRLTVV.

The chain recombines TRBV10-3 with TRBJ2-3; D gene uncertain. The germline V and J ends were trimmed by 2 bases and 0 bases, with 9 bases remaining between them. The CDR3 runs 15 residues. From germline, CDR1 is ENHRY and CDR2 SYGVKD. The CDR3: CAISEGGKSTDTQYF. CDR3 coding DNA: TGTGCCATCAGTGAGGGCGGAAAGAGCACAGATACGCAGTATTTT.

This clone was observed a single time. This chain links TRBV12-5 with TRBJ1-5, with TRBD1 matching over 9 bases. The CDR3 has 16 residues. With V trimmed by 7 bases and J by 2 bases, 9 bases remained unmatched. Germline-derived CDR1 and CDR2 are LGHNT and FRNRAP. CDR3 in DNA: TGTGCTAGTGCCACGGGACAGGGTTCAGGCAATCAGCCCCAGCATTTT. Translation: CASATGQGSGNQPQHF.

The chain combines TRBV4-2 with TRBJ1-2; no clear D. The ends were cut back, 0 bases at V and 4 bases at J, with 18 bases in the middle. CDR1 and CDR2 from the germline V gene are LGHNA and YNFKEQ. The CDR3 consists of 17 residues. The CDR3, as DNA: TGTGCCAGCAGCCAAGACTCCGGAGGCTTCCAACTCTATGGCTACACCTTC. Translation: CASSQDSGGFQLYGYTF.

The chain recombines TRBV10-3 with TRBJ1-4; D is uncertain. This CDR3 comprises 12 residues. Germline V lookup: CDR1 ENHRY, CDR2 SYGVKD. V dropped 4 bases and J dropped 2 bases, with 2 bases sitting between them. In DNA, the CDR3 is TGTGCCATCAGTGCGACTAATGAAAAACTGTTTTTT. It codes for CAISATNEKLFF.

The J gene is TRBJ2-5, the V gene TRBV6-5; D possibly corresponds to TRBD2 (6 bases). CDR3 length: 14 amino acids. Between the trimmed V and J ends, which lost 5 bases and 1 base, there was a span of 11 bases. Per germline, CDR1 MNHEY and CDR2 SVGAGI. CDR3 sequence reads: CASSTSPRQETQYF. As DNA, the CDR3 is TGTGCCAGCAGTACTAGCCCACGCCAAGAGACCCAGTACTTC.

This clone has more than one count but fewer than ten. The chain has TRBV19 and TRBJ1-2, with D possibly TRBD1 on 6 matching bases. The germline V gene has CDR1 LNHDA and CDR2 SQIVND (reference sequence). The CDR3 extends over 12 amino acids. Trimming took 7 bases from V and 7 from J, leaving 13 bases between them. This CDR3 reads CASNQGGGGYTF. The CDR3 coding sequence is TGTGCCAGTAACCAAGGGGGTGGTGGCTACACCTTC.

The chain uses TRBV23-1 and TRBJ1-2; 7 bases fit TRBD1. TRBV23-1 is noted as an ORF with a role that remains uncertain. This CDR3 comprises 18 residues. V gave up 2 bases and J gave up 6 bases; unmatched junction bases: 18. This chain's CDR3 is CASSQANRGSNSMDGYTF. The CDR3 region has the DNA TGCGCCAGCAGTCAAGCCAACAGGGGATCGAACTCTATGGATGGCTACACCTTC.

The chain carries TRBV7-9 and TRBJ2-4, with D perhaps TRBD2 (6 bases). CDR3 length: 13 residues. The V end lost 5 bases, the J end lost 9 bases, and 14 bases lay between the germline ends. Looked up from germline, CDR1 is SEHNR and CDR2 is FQNEAQ (reference sequence). CDR3 sequence reads: CASSLTSAGIQYF. The CDR3 DNA is TGTGCCAGCAGCCTGACCTCAGCGGGCATTCAGTACTTC.

The chain links TRBV2 to TRBJ1-5, with D possibly TRBD1 on 6 matching bases. CDR3 length: 14 amino acids. The germline V and J ends were trimmed by 6 bases and 0 bases, with 9 bases remaining between them. Germline V gene lookup returns CDR1 SNHLY and CDR2 FYNNEI. CDR3 DNA: TGTGCCAGCAGGACAGGTTATAGCAATCAGCCCCAGCATTTT. Its protein product is CASRTGYSNQPQHF.

Of note for this clone: Other DNA sequences in this specimen translate into the identical CDR3. The chain has TRBV5-6 and TRBJ1-2; 7 bases line up with TRBD1. The CDR3 consists of 12 residues. CDR1 and CDR2 from the germline V gene are SGHDT and YYEEEE. The V and J ends lost 3 bases and 8 bases, in that order; junction bases with no gene match: 4. CDR3 nucleotide sequence: TGTGCCAGCAGCTCCGACAGGGTAGGCTACACCTTC. This sequence encodes CASSSDRVGYTF.